A selection of T cell receptor beta chains follows, all from one sample in a study of T cells in Graves' hyperthyroidism and ophthalmopathy. TCRdb ran MiXCR on the multiplex PCR reads and lists one entry per CDR3 protein. The data contain approximately 700,000 distinct CDR3 sequences, about a sixth of them seen just once; the ten biggest clones take up under 8.5%. Material for sequencing was blood. These receptors were collected from a man aged 18 to 29 with Graves' hyperthyroidism. The CDR3 runs from the conserved cysteine through the conserved F or W. A D gene is named only where the DNA matches it firmly. The size field is filled for only some rows; it gives once, few, many or a size class.

v_gene	d_gene	j_gene	abundance	CDR3aa	CDR3nt
TRBV2	TRBD2	TRBJ2-1	many	CASSERLAEYNEQFF	TGTGCCAGCAGTGAAAGACTAGCGGAGTACAATGAGCAGTTCTTC
TRBV19	TRBD2	TRBJ2-2	few	CASNSLAGDLAGELFF	TGTGCCAGTAACTCACTAGCGGGAGATCTCGCCGGGGAGCTGTTTTTT
TRBV7-2	TRBD1	TRBJ2-5	many	CASSLQTGQGKETQYF	TGTGCCAGCAGCCTCCAAACGGGACAGGGTAAAGAGACCCAGTACTTC
TRBV28	-	TRBJ1-3	few	CASSFEGSGNTIYF	TGTGCCAGCAGTTTTGAAGGGTCTGGAAACACCATATATTTT
TRBV20-1	-	TRBJ1-1	-	CSAREAWRSAEAFF	TGCAGTGCTAGAGAGGCTTGGAGAAGCGCTGAAGCTTTCTTT
TRBV6-1	TRBD1	TRBJ1-2	-	CASRADRGVGYTF	TGTGCCAGCAGAGCCGACAGGGGGGTCGGCTACACCTTC
TRBV6-2/TRBV6-3	TRBD2	TRBJ2-1	few	CASTRVAGAEQFF	TGTGCCAGCACAAGGGTAGCGGGAGCTGAGCAGTTCTTC
TRBV24-1	-	TRBJ2-2	few	CATSEQGNTGELFF	TGTGCCACCAGTGAACAGGGGAACACCGGGGAGCTGTTTTTT
TRBV28	-	TRBJ1-5	-	CASSPDTGSQPQHF	TGTGCCAGCAGCCCAGATACAGGGAGCCAGCCCCAGCATTTT
TRBV7-9	-	TRBJ1-6	few	CASRAGGNSPLHF	TGTGCCAGCAGAGCGGGCGGGAATTCACCCCTCCACTTT
TRBV6-5	TRBD2	TRBJ2-7	many	CASSYRLGASGSYEQYF	TGTGCCAGCAGTTACAGGCTAGGGGCTAGCGGCTCCTACGAGCAGTACTTC
TRBV28	-	TRBJ2-1	many	CASSLRNEQFF	TGTGCCAGCAGCTTACGGAATGAGCAGTTCTTC
TRBV28	TRBD1	TRBJ2-1	many	CASRRQGYEQFF	TGTGCCAGCAGGAGACAGGGCTATGAGCAGTTCTTC